This T cell receptor beta chain derives from a study of blood T cell repertoires in COVID-19 (dated by TCRdb to about 2020). Concerning the study at large: Samples from collaborators originated in the United States, Italy and Spain and spanned both the acute and convalescent phases of COVID-19. The prospective study material was composed of cDNA or gDNA derived from T cells, B-cell-depleted T cells, or PBMCs. Deeply sampled blood TCRbeta repertoires from subjects exposed to, actively infected with, or recovered from COVID-19 were included in the dataset. The repertoires were released in a freely available public database intended as a resource for research on the immune response to SARS-CoV-2. Samples came from the ongoing ImmuneRACE study (first 160 participants) plus 1,254 subjects from 6 global collaborators. The sample metadata nearly always contained a de-identified subject ID, COVID-19 status, age in years and sex. HLA class I and class II types, where available, came from metadata supplied by the sample provider rather than from assay-based typing.

Enrolling through a virtual design, the prospective study's participants ranged in age from roughly 18 to 89 years and lived across roughly 24 United States geographic areas. Cohort assignment in the prospective study relied on participant-reported clinical history from a screening survey and a study questionnaire. In the prospective study, mobile phlebotomists collected whole blood, serum and a nasopharyngeal or oropharyngeal swab from each participant. Participants in the prospective study had the option to provide additional blood draws and questionnaires over a 2-month period. Prospective study blood samples were shipped either frozen or at room temperature before DNA extraction. The germline V gene encodes CDR1 MDHEN and CDR2 SYDVKM. The trim is 6 bases for V and 8 bases for J, with a gap of 19 bases between the germline ends. From the cysteine up to the phenylalanine, the CDR3 has a length of 14 residues. Only CDR3 DNA remains: 42 bases, in frame from the first base.

TCRbeta CDR3 regions were amplified from genomic DNA using the immunoSEQ Assay, a bias-controlled multiplex PCR. The original methods were these. The number of nucleated cells in each sample was estimated by amplification of reference gene primers within the assay. To quantify the absolute abundance of each unique TCRbeta CDR3 rearrangement, sequence reads were collapsed and filtered. For each sample, productive Simpson clonality was calculated by taking the square root of Simpson's diversity index across productive rearrangements. TCRdb limited this immuneACCESS table to in-frame rearrangements with V and J called. A share of clones is missing; checked studies link under half to unresolved V genes, and the rest is unexplained. From that table come the V and J calls and clone size; the DNA was used to work out D and trimming. This sample lists 190,000 or so clones; about nine tenths were detected once. About 9.4% of the sample belongs to the ten largest clones.

Overall study results and their limits: The quantity of clinical and demographic metadata differed by source and by participant and was supplied without curation.

Note on this clone: Its cognate antigen has yet to be identified. One base away there is no much larger clone; base qualities are not given.

The rearranged chain carries TRBV28 and TRBJ1-2; there is no confident call for the D gene. This receptor was identified in a man between 18 and 29 years old with acute COVID-19. The sequencing input was PBMCs or T cells enriched from blood (not recorded which). The DNA sequence follows: TGTGCCAGCAGCCCCACTCTCAGCAGGAAAGGCTACACCTTC. Its translation is CASSPTLSRKGYTF.